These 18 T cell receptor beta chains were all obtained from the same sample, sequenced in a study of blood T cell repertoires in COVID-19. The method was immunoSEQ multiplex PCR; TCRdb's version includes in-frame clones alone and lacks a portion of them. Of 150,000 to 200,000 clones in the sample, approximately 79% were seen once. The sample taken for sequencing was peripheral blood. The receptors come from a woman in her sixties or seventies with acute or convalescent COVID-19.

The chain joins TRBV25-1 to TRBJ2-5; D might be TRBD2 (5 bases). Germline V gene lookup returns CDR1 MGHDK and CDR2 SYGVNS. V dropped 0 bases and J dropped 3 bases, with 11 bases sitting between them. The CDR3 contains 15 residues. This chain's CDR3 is CASSEYGGLKETQYF. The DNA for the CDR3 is TGTGCCAGCAGTGAATACGGCGGGTTGAAAGAGACCCAGTACTTC.

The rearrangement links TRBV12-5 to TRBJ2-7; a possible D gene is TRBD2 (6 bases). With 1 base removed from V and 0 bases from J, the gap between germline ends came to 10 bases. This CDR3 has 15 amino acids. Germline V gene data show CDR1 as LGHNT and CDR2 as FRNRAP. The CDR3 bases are TGTGCTAGTGGTTTGGCCGTCGGGAGCTCCTACGAGCAGTACTTC. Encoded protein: CASGLAVGSSYEQYF. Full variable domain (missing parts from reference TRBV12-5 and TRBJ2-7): DARVTQTPRHKVTEMGQEVTMRCQPILGHNTVFWYRQTMMQGLELLAYFRNRAPLDDSGMPKDRFSAEMPDATLATLKIQPSEPRDSAVYFCASGLAVGSSYEQYFGPGTRLTVT.

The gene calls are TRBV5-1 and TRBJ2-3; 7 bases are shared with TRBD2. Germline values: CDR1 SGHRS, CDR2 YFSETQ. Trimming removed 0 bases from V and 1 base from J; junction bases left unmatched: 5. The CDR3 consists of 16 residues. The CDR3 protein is CASSLDSAGGTDTQYF. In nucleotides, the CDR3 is TGCGCCAGCAGCTTGGATTCCGCGGGAGGCACAGATACGCAGTATTTT.

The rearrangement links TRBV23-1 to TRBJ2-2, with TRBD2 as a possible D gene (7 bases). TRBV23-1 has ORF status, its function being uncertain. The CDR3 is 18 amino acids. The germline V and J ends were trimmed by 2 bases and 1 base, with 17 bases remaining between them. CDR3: CASSQRRRGGRNTGELFF. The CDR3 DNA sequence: TGCGCCAGCAGTCAACGCCGTAGGGGGGGCCGGAACACCGGGGAGCTGTTTTTT.

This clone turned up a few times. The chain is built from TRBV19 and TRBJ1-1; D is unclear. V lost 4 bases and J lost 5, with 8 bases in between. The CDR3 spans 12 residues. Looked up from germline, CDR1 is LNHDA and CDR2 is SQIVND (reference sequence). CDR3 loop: CASSRPGTEAFF. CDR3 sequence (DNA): TGTGCCAGTAGTAGGCCCGGGACTGAAGCTTTCTTT.

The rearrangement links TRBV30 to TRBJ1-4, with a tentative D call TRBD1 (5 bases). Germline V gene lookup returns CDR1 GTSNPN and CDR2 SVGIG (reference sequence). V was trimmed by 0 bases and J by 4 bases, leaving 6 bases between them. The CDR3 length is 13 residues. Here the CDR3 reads CAWSVDSNEKLFF. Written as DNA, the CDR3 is TGTGCCTGGAGTGTCGACAGTAATGAAAAACTGTTTTTT.

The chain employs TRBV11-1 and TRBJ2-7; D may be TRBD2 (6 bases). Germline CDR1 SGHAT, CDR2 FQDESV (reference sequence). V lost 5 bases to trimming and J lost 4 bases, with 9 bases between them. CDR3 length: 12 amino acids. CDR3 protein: CASSLSGYEQYF. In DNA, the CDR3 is TGTGCCAGCAGCCTTAGCGGTTACGAGCAGTACTTC.

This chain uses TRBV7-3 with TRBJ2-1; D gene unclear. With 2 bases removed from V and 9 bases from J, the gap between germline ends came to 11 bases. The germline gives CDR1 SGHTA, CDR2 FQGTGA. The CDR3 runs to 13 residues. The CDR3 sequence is CASSLDPRSEQFF. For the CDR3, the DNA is TGTGCCAGCAGCTTAGACCCCCGGAGTGAGCAGTTCTTC.

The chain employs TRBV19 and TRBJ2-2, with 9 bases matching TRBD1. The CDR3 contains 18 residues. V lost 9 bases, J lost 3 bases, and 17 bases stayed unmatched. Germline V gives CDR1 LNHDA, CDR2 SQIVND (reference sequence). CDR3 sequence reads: CASSSNRGRMGDTGELFF. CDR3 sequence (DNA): TGTGCCAGCTCATCGAACAGGGGGCGCATGGGGGACACCGGGGAGCTGTTTTTT.

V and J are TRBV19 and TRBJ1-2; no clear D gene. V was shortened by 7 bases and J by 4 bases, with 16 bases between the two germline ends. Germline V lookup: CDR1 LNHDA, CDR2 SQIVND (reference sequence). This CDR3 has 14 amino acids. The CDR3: CASTSGAAGYGYTF. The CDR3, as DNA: TGTGCCAGTACCTCGGGTGCCGCGGGCTATGGCTACACCTTC.

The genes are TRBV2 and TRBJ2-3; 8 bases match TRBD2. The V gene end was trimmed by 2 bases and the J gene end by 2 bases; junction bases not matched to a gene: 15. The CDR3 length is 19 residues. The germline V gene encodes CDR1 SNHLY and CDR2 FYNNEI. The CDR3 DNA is TGTGCCAGCAGTGAACCGACTATAGGGTCCGGGAGGGTCACAGATACGCAGTATTTT. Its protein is CASSEPTIGSGRVTDTQYF.

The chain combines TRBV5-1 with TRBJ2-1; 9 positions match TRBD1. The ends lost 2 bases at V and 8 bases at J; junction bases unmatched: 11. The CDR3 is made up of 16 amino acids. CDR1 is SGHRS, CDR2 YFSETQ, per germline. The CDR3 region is CASSFLPGQGVDEQFF. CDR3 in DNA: TGCGCCAGCAGCTTCCTGCCGGGACAGGGTGTCGATGAGCAGTTCTTC.

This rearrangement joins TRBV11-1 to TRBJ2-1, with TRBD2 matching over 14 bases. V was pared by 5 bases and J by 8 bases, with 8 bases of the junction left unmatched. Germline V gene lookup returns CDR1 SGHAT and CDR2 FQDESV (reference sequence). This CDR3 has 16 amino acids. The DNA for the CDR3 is TGTGCCAGCAGCCTACGGACTAGCGGGAGGAGAGATGAGCAGTTCTTC. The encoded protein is CASSLRTSGRRDEQFF.

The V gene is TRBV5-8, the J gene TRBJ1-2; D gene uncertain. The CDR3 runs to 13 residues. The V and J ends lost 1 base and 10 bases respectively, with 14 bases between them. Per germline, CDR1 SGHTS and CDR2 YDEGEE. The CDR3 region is CASSLTSAAVYTF. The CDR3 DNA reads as TGTGCCAGCAGCTTGACATCGGCGGCGGTCTACACCTTC.

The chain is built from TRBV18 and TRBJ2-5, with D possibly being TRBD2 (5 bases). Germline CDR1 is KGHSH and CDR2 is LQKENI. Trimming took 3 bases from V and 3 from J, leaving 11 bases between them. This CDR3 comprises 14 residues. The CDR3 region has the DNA TGTGCCAGCTCACCGACTGGACTGAAAGAGACCCAGTACTTC. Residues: CASSPTGLKETQYF.

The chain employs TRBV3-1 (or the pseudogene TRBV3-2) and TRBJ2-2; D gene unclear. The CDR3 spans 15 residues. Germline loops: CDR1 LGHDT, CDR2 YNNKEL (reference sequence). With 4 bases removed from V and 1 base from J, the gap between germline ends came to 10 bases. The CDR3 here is CASSLVAQNTGELFF. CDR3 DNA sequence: TGTGCCAGCAGCCTCGTCGCGCAGAACACCGGGGAGCTGTTTTTT.

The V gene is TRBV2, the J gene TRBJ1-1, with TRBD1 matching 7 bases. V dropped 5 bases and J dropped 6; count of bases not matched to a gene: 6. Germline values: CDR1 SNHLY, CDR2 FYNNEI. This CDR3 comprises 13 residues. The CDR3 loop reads CASSILGGSEAFF. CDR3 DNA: TGTGCCAGCAGTATACTAGGGGGCTCTGAAGCTTTCTTT.

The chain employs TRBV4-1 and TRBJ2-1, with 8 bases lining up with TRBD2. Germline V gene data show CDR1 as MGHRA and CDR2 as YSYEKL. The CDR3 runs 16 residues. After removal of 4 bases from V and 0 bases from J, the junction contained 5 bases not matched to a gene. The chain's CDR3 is CASSPIAGSSYNEQFF. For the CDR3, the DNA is TGCGCCAGCAGCCCCATAGCGGGAAGCTCCTACAATGAGCAGTTCTTC.